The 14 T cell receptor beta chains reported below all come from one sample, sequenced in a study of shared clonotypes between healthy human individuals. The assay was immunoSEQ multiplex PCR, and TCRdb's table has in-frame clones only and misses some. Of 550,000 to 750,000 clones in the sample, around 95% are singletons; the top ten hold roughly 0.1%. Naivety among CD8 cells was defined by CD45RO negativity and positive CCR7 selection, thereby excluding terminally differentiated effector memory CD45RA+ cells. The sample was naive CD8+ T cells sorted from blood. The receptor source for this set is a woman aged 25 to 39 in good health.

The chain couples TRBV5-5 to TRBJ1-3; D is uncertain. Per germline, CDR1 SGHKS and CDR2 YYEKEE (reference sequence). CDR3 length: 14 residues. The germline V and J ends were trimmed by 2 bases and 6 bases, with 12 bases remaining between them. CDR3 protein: CASSLDRLLNTIYF. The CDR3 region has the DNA TGTGCCAGCAGCTTAGACCGCTTGTTAAACACCATATATTTT. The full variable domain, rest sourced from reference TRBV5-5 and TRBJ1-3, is DAGVTQSPTHLIKTRGQQVTLRCSPISGHKSVSWYQQVLGQGPQFIFQYYEKEERGRGNFPDRFSARQFPNYSSELNVNALLLGDSALYLCASSLDRLLNTIYFGEGSWLTVV.

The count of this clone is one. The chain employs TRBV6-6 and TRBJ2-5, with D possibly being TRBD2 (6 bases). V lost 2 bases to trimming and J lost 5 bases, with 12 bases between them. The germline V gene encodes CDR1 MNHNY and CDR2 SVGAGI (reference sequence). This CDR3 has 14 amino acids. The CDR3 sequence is CASSYSWGDETQYF. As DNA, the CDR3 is TGTGCCAGCAGTTACAGTTGGGGGGACGAGACCCAGTACTTC.

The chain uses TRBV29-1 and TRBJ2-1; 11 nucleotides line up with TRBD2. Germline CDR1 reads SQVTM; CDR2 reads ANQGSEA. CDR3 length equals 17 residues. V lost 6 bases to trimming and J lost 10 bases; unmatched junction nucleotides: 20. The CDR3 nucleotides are TGCAGCGTGATGGGGGGAAGAAGTAGCGGGAGGGTGGACGAGCAGTTCTTC. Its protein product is CSVMGGRSSGRVDEQFF.

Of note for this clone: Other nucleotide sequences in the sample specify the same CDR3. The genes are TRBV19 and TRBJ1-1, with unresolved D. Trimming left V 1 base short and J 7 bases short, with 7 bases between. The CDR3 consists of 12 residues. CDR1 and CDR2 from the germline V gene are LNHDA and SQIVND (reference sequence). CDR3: CASSIAGNEAFF. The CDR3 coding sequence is TGTGCCAGTAGTATAGCGGGCAATGAAGCTTTCTTT.

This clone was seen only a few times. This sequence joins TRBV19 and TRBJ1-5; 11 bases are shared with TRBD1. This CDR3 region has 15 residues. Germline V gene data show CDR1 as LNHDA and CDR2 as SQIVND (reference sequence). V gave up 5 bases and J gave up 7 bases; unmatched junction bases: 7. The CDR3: CASSPGTGGWQPQHF. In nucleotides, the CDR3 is TGTGCCAGTAGTCCCGGGACAGGGGGATGGCAGCCCCAGCATTTT.

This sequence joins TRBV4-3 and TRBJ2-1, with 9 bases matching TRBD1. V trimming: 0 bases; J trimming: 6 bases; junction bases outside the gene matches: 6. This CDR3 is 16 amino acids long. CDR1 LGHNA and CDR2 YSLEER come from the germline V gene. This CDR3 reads CASSQDIRQGGNEQFF. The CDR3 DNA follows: TGCGCCAGCAGCCAAGACATTAGACAGGGGGGCAATGAGCAGTTCTTC.

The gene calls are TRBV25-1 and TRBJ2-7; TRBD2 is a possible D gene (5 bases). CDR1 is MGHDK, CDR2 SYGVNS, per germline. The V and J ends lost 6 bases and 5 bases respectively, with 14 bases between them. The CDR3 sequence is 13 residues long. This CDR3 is CASSPSPGNEQYF. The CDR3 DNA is TGTGCCAGCAGCCCTTCCCCGGGGAACGAGCAGTACTTC.

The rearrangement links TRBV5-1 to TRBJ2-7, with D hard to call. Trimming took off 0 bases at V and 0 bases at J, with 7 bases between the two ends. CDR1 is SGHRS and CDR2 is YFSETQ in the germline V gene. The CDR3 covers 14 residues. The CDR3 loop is CASSLDISSYEQYF. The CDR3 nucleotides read TGCGCCAGCAGCTTGGATATAAGCTCCTACGAGCAGTACTTC.

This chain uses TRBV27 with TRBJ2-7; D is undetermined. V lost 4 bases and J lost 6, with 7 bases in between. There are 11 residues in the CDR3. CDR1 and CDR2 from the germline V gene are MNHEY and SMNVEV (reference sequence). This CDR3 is CASSSDGEQYF. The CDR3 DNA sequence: TGTGCCAGCAGTTCGGATGGCGAGCAGTACTTC.

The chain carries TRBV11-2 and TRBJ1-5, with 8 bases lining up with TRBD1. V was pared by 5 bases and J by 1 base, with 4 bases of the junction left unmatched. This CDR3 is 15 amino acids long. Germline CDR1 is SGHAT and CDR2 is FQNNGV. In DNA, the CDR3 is TGTGCCAGCAGCCGGACAGGGACAAGCAATCAGCCCCAGCATTTT. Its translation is CASSRTGTSNQPQHF.

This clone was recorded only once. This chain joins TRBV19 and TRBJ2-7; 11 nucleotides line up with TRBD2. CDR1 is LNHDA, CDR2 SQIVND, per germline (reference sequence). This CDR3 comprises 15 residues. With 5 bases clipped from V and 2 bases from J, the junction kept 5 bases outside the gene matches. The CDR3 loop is CASSFLAGGTYEQYF. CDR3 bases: TGTGCCAGTAGTTTTCTAGCGGGAGGTACCTACGAGCAGTACTTC.

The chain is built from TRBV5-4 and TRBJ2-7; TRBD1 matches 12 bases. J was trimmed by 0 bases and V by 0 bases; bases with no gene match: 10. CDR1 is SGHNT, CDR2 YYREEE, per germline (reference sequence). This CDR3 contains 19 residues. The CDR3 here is CASSLDRDRGRGYSYEQYF. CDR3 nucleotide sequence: TGTGCCAGCAGCTTGGACCGGGACAGGGGGCGTGGGTACTCCTACGAGCAGTACTTC.

As DNA, the CDR3 is TGTGCCAGCAGTTCAGGTGACACCTACATTGAAGAGACCCAGTACTTC. It yields the protein CASSSGDTYIEETQYF. This chain uses TRBV28 with TRBJ2-5; no clear D. This CDR3 region has 16 residues. V lost 4 bases and J 3 bases, leaving 18 bases between the germline ends. The germline V gene has CDR1 MDHEN and CDR2 SYDVKM.

The CDR3 loop is CASAGTHITSTDTQYF. In DNA, the CDR3 is TGTGCCAGCGCCGGGACCCATATCACTAGCACAGATACGCAGTATTTT. V usage is TRBV4-2 and J usage is TRBJ2-3; D is perhaps TRBD1 or TRBD2 (5 bases each). The V and J ends lost 8 bases and 0 bases respectively, with 18 bases between them. Germline CDR1 is LGHNA and CDR2 is YNFKEQ. The length of the CDR3 is 16 residues.